This T cell receptor (beta chain) was sequenced in a study of T cell responses to AZD1222 COVID-19 vaccine. CDR1 and CDR2 (germline): LGHNA, YNFKEQ. This CDR3 region has 15 residues. The germline V and J ends were trimmed by 0 bases and 1 base, with 9 bases remaining between them. Regarding the study as a whole: Spike-specific TCR repertoires showed rising breadth and depth after two AZD1222 doses. Within unmutated variant regions lay the reported targets of nearly half of spike-specific TCRs. Donors in the cohort were predominantly white British and more often female, and clonal diversity was possibly underestimated.

Concerning this clone: What it recognizes is unknown.

The protocol was immunoSEQ multiplex PCR, while the TCRdb copy is restricted to in-frame clones and leaves out a portion. The data contain about 140,000 clones, roughly 85% of them singletons. This sequence was found in an adult who received the MenACWY meningococcal vaccine as a control. The rearrangement uses TRBV4-2 and TRBJ1-1; D is unclear. The sequences come from peripheral blood, collected 28 days after the second dose of the MenACWY control vaccine. The CDR3 DNA sequence: TGTGCCAGCAGCCAAGAAGATCGGACGAACACTGAAGCTTTCTTT. It encodes CASSQEDRTNTEAFF.